Below are 17 T cell receptor beta chains sequenced from a single sample in a study of monozygotic twins with inflammatory bowel disease. TCRdb reworked the 5' RACE reads into one entry per CDR3 protein, no DNA. This repertoire comprises tens of thousands of distinct CDR3 sequences; its ten largest clones make up 4% to 6.5%. The specimen was blood. The receptors here all came from a human donor with ulcerative colitis or Crohn's disease, or a healthy co-twin of an affected twin (not recorded which).

This chain connects TRBV5-1 to TRBJ2-2; TCRdb reports TRBD1, a call that lacks DNA to check it against. The germline V gene encodes CDR1 SGHRS and CDR2 YFSETQ. The CDR3 loop spans 16 amino acids. This CDR3 is CASSLVAGEPTGELFF. The full variable domain, rest sourced from reference TRBV5-1 and TRBJ2-2, is KAGVTQTPRYLIKTRGQQVTLSCSPISGHRSVSWYQQTPGQGLQFLFEYFSETQRNKGNFPGRFSGRQFSNSRSEMNVSTLELGDSALYLCASSLVAGEPTGELFFGEGSRLTVL.

The rearrangement links TRBV20-1 to TRBJ2-1; with no DNA, the TCRdb D assignment of TRBD2 cannot be verified. The germline V gene encodes CDR1 DFQATT and CDR2 SNEGSKA (reference sequence). CDR3 length: 15 amino acids. The CDR3: CSAVPLAGDYNERFF.

V gene TRBV6-2 or TRBV6-3 combines with J gene TRBJ2-7. Germline CDR1 reads MNHEY; CDR2 reads SVGEGT. The CDR3 is 15 residues long. The CDR3 protein is CASSSSTGVRREQYF.

The rearrangement uses TRBV19 and TRBJ1-4. The CDR3 has 15 amino acids. In germline, CDR1 is LNHDA, CDR2 SQIVND (reference sequence). The CDR3 sequence is CASNTDLGFEEKLFF.

J is TRBJ1-5 and V is TRBV20-1; the D call of TRBD1 rests on TCRdb alone, since no DNA is present to check it. The CDR3 covers 14 residues. Germline CDR1 DFQATT, CDR2 SNEGSKA (reference sequence). The chain's CDR3 is CSAGGQGGGQPQHF.

The CDR3: CASSLSMYRDTGELFF. This chain links TRBV27 with TRBJ2-2. The germline V gene encodes CDR1 MNHEY and CDR2 SMNVEV (reference sequence). The CDR3 spans 16 residues.

The CDR3 spells CASSNWGLSYNEQFF. This chain connects TRBV5-6 to TRBJ2-1; TCRdb's D gene call, TRBD1, goes unchecked for lack of DNA. The CDR3 totals 15 residues. Looked up from germline, CDR1 is SGHDT and CDR2 is YYEEEE.

The chain combines TRBV29-1 with TRBJ2-5. The CDR3 has 12 amino acids. CDR1 is SQVTM, CDR2 ANQGSEA, per germline. This CDR3 is CSVSWYQETQYF.

The gene calls are TRBV7-2 and TRBJ2-7; the TCRdb call, TRBD1, lacks DNA for checking. The CDR3 covers 15 residues. In germline, CDR1 is SGHTA, CDR2 FQGNSA. The CDR3 protein is CASSANQGAVNEQYF.

The J gene is TRBJ2-7, the V gene TRBV11-2. Looked up from germline, CDR1 is SGHAT and CDR2 is FQNNGV. The CDR3 covers 12 residues. The chain's CDR3 is CASSSWTYEQYF. Full variable domain (rest looked up from reference TRBV11-2 and TRBJ2-7): EAGVAQSPRYKIIEKRQSVAFWCNPISGHATLYWYQQILGQGPKLLIQFQNNGVVDDSQLPKDRFSAERLKGVDSTLKIQPAKLEDSAVYLCASSSWTYEQYFGPGTRLTVT.

V is TRBV20-1 and J is TRBJ2-1; TCRdb outputs TRBD1, but without DNA this stays unchecked. CDR1 is DFQATT, CDR2 SNEGSKA, per germline (reference sequence). The CDR3 is 12 residues long. Here the CDR3 reads CSATAGGNEQFF.

The chain carries TRBV28 and TRBJ1-2. CDR1 MDHEN and CDR2 SYDVKM come from the germline V gene. This CDR3 contains 14 residues. The CDR3 region is CASSFTIANYGYTF.

The chain combines TRBV6-2 or TRBV6-3 with TRBJ1-2; TCRdb proposes TRBD1, but this gene call is untestable without DNA. CDR1 and CDR2 from the germline V gene are MNHEY and SVGEGT. CDR3 size: 15 residues. The CDR3: CASRAGRESFYGYTF.

V gene TRBV10-3 combines with J gene TRBJ2-1; the TCRdb call, TRBD2, lacks DNA for checking. This CDR3 comprises 16 residues. Germline V lookup: CDR1 ENHRY, CDR2 SYGVKD. CDR3 loop: CAISDNPAASGPRWFF.

The rearrangement links TRBV12-3 or TRBV12-4 to TRBJ1-5; the D call from TCRdb, TRBD1, cannot be confirmed without DNA. The CDR3 totals 15 residues. The CDR3 spells CASSLTGYSNQPQHF.

The chain uses TRBV5-6 and TRBJ2-3. Germline assignment: CDR1 SGHDT and CDR2 YYEEEE. This CDR3 comprises 13 residues. CDR3 loop: CASSPDRTDTQYF.

The chain recombines TRBV27 with TRBJ1-6; TCRdb's D gene call, TRBD1, goes unchecked for lack of DNA. The V gene's germline CDR1 is MNHEY and CDR2 SMNVEV (reference sequence). The CDR3 contains 17 residues. CDR3 protein: CASSSPTGWSYNSPLHF.